The T cell receptor beta chain described here comes from a study of cytomegalovirus exposure and HLA in healthy donors. Study observations and caveats: Immune exposure information available was restricted to CMV serostatus. It was shown in a later analysis that HLA-associated TCR beta chains were more clonally expanded than other, equally common chains. Overall, around 150 TCR beta chains were annotated as cytomegalovirus-associated. Later analysis identified a missense DCLRE1C variant that was linked to TCR beta V- and J-gene trimming.

Primers for the PCR totalled 60 Vbeta and 13 Jbeta. The method was immunoSEQ multiplex PCR; TCRdb's version includes in-frame clones alone and lacks a portion of them. Its table lists nearly 200,000 clones. Germline CDR1 reads SGHDT; CDR2 reads YYEEEE. The CDR3 runs to 13 residues. Trimming took 4 bases from V and 8 from J, leaving 15 bases between them. A remark on this clone: Antigen unknown.

The sample comprised PBMCs. The TCR comes from a boy aged 5-17 years in good health and CMV-seronegative. The J gene is TRBJ1-1, the V gene TRBV5-6; possible D gene TRBD1, 5 bases. The DNA of the CDR3 is TGTGCCAGCAGCCCAAAGGCGGGGACCGAAGCTTTCTTT. Translating it yields CASSPKAGTEAFF.